This is a list of T cell receptor beta chains from one sample in a study of shared clonotypes between healthy human individuals. Method: immunoSEQ multiplex PCR; TCRdb's copy keeps in-frame clones and lacks some. Of 2.3 million or so clones in the sample, 90% to 95% were seen once. Sequencing input: naive CD4+ T cells from PBMCs. The receptors derive from a man between 18 and 29 years old in good health. Some clones in this sample may be carry-over from other donors' samples. Both conserved end residues are part of each CDR3. Fields, in order: V gene, D gene, J gene, clone size, CDR3 DNA, CDR3 protein. D genes are given only for firm matches. Clone size is shown for a subset of rows, as once, few, many or a class of expanded clone.

>TRBV11-1|-|TRBJ2-4|-
TGTGCCAGCAGCTTAGCGTTAGCCAAAAACATTCAGTACTTC
CASSLALAKNIQYF
>TRBV20-1|-|TRBJ2-7|-
TGCAGTGTTCACTCCTACGAGCAGTACTTC
CSVHSYEQYF
>TRBV27|TRBD1|TRBJ2-7|-
TGTGCCAGCAGAGGACAGGGCTACAACGAGCAGTACTTC
CASRGQGYNEQYF
>TRBV27|TRBD2|TRBJ2-7|-
TGTGCCGGACCTAGCGGGATCCACGAGCAGTACTTC
CAGPSGIHEQYF
>TRBV6-4|TRBD1|TRBJ1-4|-
TGTGCCAGCAGTGGGACAGGGAGTGAAAAACTGTTTTTT
CASSGTGSEKLFF
>TRBV28|-|TRBJ2-3|-
TGTGCCAGCAGTTTCAGGAGATCTTACACAGATACGCAGTATTTT
CASSFRRSYTDTQYF
>TRBV28|-|TRBJ2-5|-
TGTGCCAGCAGTTTTTCTGATGGGGTGGGAGAGACCCAGTACTTC
CASSFSDGVGETQYF
>TRBV9|-|TRBJ2-7|-
TGTGCCAGCAGCGTAGTCGGGTCCGCCGGTTCCTACGAGCAGTACTTC
CASSVVGSAGSYEQYF
>TRBV13|-|TRBJ2-3|once
TGTGCCAGCAGCTCCCTGGGGAGCACAGATACGCAGTATTTT
CASSSLGSTDTQYF
>TRBV10-3|-|TRBJ2-1|-
TGTGCCATCAGTAAGGCAGGCCGAAACGGGGGTGAGCAGTTCTTC
CAISKAGRNGGEQFF
>TRBV4-1|TRBD1|TRBJ1-6|-
TGCGCCAGCAGCAAGCTCTCATCTGGACAGGGTGGATCACCCCTCCACTTT
CASSKLSSGQGGSPLHF
>TRBV7-2|-|TRBJ2-1|once
TGTGCCAGCGCGTCGGGAGTAGGCTACAATGAGCAGTTCTTC
CASASGVGYNEQFF
>TRBV4-2|-|TRBJ2-3|-
TGTGCCAGCAGCCTCAGCACAGATACGCAGTATTTT
CASSLSTDTQYF
>TRBV28|TRBD2|TRBJ2-1|once
TGTGCCAGCAGGGGCTCGCGGGAGGATATCAATGAGCAGTTCTTC
CASRGSREDINEQFF
>TRBV28|TRBD2|TRBJ2-2|-
TGTGCCAGCATCACCCATTGGGTAGCGGGAGGGCCGGGAACCGGGGAGCTGTTTTTT
CASITHWVAGGPGTGELFF
>TRBV30|-|TRBJ1-2|-
TGTGCCTGGAGCCCCCTGGGGAGGGCTGATGGCTACACCTTC
CAWSPLGRADGYTF
>TRBV5-1|-|TRBJ2-2|-
TGCGCCAGCCACGAATTCATGAACACCGGGGAGCTGTTTTTT
CASHEFMNTGELFF
>TRBV15|TRBD1|TRBJ1-2|-
TGTGCCACCAGCAGAGATTCTACAGGGGGCGAAGGCTACACCTTC
CATSRDSTGGEGYTF
>TRBV29-1|TRBD1|TRBJ1-3|-
TGCAGCGTAGGACAGGGGGGATTATCTGGAAACACCATATATTTT
CSVGQGGLSGNTIYF
>TRBV7-2|-|TRBJ1-5|-
TGTGCCAGCAGCTTTAGCTTTAGCAATCAGCCCCAGCATTTT
CASSFSFSNQPQHF
>TRBV7-9|TRBD1|TRBJ2-7|-
TGTGCCAGCAGCGTTGGAGGGGGACAGGGGGCGTACGAGCAGTACTTC
CASSVGGGQGAYEQYF
>TRBV28|-|TRBJ2-5|-
TGTGCCAGCAGTCCATCGGGGGCTCCTTATCAAGAGACCCAGTACTTC
CASSPSGAPYQETQYF
>TRBV28|-|TRBJ2-7|-
TGTGCCAGCAGTTTGGTTGGCCCCAAGGGCGAGCAGTACTTC
CASSLVGPKGEQYF
>TRBV27|-|TRBJ2-2|once
TGTGCCAGCAGTTTAGACCGAAAGCCCAGATTACCGAACACCGGGGAGCTGTTTTTT
CASSLDRKPRLPNTGELFF
>TRBV18|TRBD1|TRBJ1-1|-
TGTGCCAGCTCACAGGGGGCAGGGGAGTTTGCTTTCTTT
CASSQGAGEFAFF
>TRBV5-5|TRBD1|TRBJ2-7|-
TGTGCCAGCTCGACCTCCGGGACAGGGGTTTACGAGCAGTACTTC
CASSTSGTGVYEQYF
>TRBV30|-|TRBJ1-2|-
TGTGCCTGGAGTCCCCGGGGCGACTATGGCTACACCTTC
CAWSPRGDYGYTF
>TRBV6-1|TRBD2|TRBJ2-7|-
TGTGCCAGCAGTGATAGCGGGAGGGGCTACGAGCAGTACTTC
CASSDSGRGYEQYF
>TRBV28|-|TRBJ2-7|-
TGTGCCAGCAGTTTACAAGGGCCCTACGAGCAGTACTTC
CASSLQGPYEQYF
>TRBV5-4|TRBD2|TRBJ2-7|-
TGTGCCAGCAGCTTAAGGGGCGGGAGCTCCTACGAGCAGTACTTC
CASSLRGGSSYEQYF
>TRBV18|TRBD1|TRBJ1-2|-
TGTGCCAGCTCACCTACCGGGACAGGCAACTTCTATGGCTACACCTTC
CASSPTGTGNFYGYTF
>TRBV11-3|-|TRBJ2-3|-
TGTGCCAGCAGTCCCCTTGGGGCCAATACGCAGTATTTT
CASSPLGANTQYF
>TRBV5-1|TRBD2|TRBJ2-2|-
TGCGCCAGCGGGGCACGAGCGGGAGGGGACACCGGGGAGCTGTTTTTT
CASGARAGGDTGELFF
>TRBV27|TRBD1|TRBJ2-2|-
TGTGCCAGCAGTTTATGGGGACAGGTCAGGAACACCGGGGAGCTGTTTTTT
CASSLWGQVRNTGELFF
>TRBV7-3|-|TRBJ2-7|-
TGTGCCAGCAGCTACTGGCCGAGCTCTTCCTACGAGCAGTACTTC
CASSYWPSSSYEQYF
>TRBV5-1|-|TRBJ2-4|-
TGCGCCAGCAGCTCCGCAGGGGGGGTAAACATTCAGTACTTC
CASSSAGGVNIQYF
>TRBV6-4|-|TRBJ1-4|-
TGTGCCAGCAGTGCTAAGCTGGGGGCTAGGTTGGCTAATGAAAAACTGTTTTTT
CASSAKLGARLANEKLFF
>TRBV5-1|-|TRBJ1-6|-
TGCGCCAGCAGCTTGGAACGGGGGAATTCACCCCTCCACTTT
CASSLERGNSPLHF
>TRBV5-1|TRBD1|TRBJ1-2|-
TGCGCCAGCAGCCCGGGGACAGGGAGGGGCTATGGCTACACCTTC
CASSPGTGRGYGYTF
>TRBV29-1|TRBD1|TRBJ2-2|-
TGCAGCGTTAGGACAGGGTTGAACACCGGGGAGCTGTTTTTT
CSVRTGLNTGELFF
>TRBV5-1|-|TRBJ2-7|-
TGCGCCAGCAGCTTGGCTCCTGGGACCTACGAGCAGTACTTC
CASSLAPGTYEQYF
>TRBV21-1|-|TRBJ1-5|-
TGTGCCAGCAGCAAACACGACAGCGGGGAGAACAGCAATCAGCCCCAGCATTTT
CASSKHDSGENSNQPQHF
>TRBV2|TRBD2|TRBJ2-7|-
TGTGCCAGCAGCGGGAGGCGGGCTACCTACGAGCAGTACTTC
CASSGRRATYEQYF
>TRBV20-1|-|TRBJ2-7|-
TGCAGTGCAAACCCAGGCTACGAGCAGTACTTC
CSANPGYEQYF
>TRBV19|-|TRBJ1-1|few
TGTGCCAGCAAGAACCCCAGGGGGAACACTGAAGCTTTCTTT
CASKNPRGNTEAFF